This T cell receptor (beta chain) was recovered during a study of response to subunit inactivated influenza vaccine. TCRdb re-called the RT-PCR reads through MiXCR, storing one row per CDR3 protein. The data show 600,000 to 850,000 distinct CDR3 sequences, around 13% seen once. With regard to this clonotype: Antigen unknown. At one of its ends the junction is not consistent with the germline gene, which may arise from a read error.

The CDR3 contains 14 residues. The V gene's germline CDR1 is LGHNA and CDR2 YSLEER. General study points: Few additional T cells are recruited per seasonal influenza vaccination, authors suggested.

This chain links TRBV4-3 with TRBJ2-7; D possibly corresponds to TRBD1 (5 bases). The sequence was collected from a man aged 50-59 years who received an inactivated influenza vaccine. This sample comprised PBMCs from blood, obtained 14 to 15 days before vaccination. The CDR3 bases are TGCGCCATCAGCCATACACAGGTGAATGGCGAGCAGTACTTC. Translation: CAISHTQVNGEQYF.